Listed below are T cell receptor beta chains from one sample, sequenced in a study of CD8 T cells in ankylosing spondylitis. TCRdb re-derived calls from the 5' RACE reads in MiXCR, one entry per CDR3 protein. The profile shows around 300,000 distinct CDR3 sequences, 9.5% to 13% of them singletons. The sequenced material came from blood, either unsorted or a sorted T cell fraction (not recorded which). The receptors originated from a female donor with ankylosing spondylitis or in good health (not recorded which). Both conserved end residues are part of each CDR3. A D gene is named only where the DNA matches it firmly. The size field is filled for only some rows; it gives once, few, many or a size class.

TRBV28	TRBJ2-7	-	many	TGTGCCAGCAGCCTGGACCGAAATCGGTACTTC	CASSLDRNRYF
TRBV20-1	TRBJ1-3	TRBD1	many	TGCAGTGCTCTACAGGGGGCTGGGGGAAACACCATATATTTT	CSALQGAGGNTIYF
TRBV12-3/TRBV12-4	TRBJ1-3	TRBD1	many	TGTGCCAGCAGTACGACAGGGCGTGGAAACACCATATATTTT	CASSTTGRGNTIYF
TRBV27	TRBJ2-1	-	many	TGTGCCAGCGCTAGGGAGTACAATGAGCAGTTCTTC	CASAREYNEQFF
TRBV15	TRBJ2-7	-	-	TGTGCCACCAGCAGAGCAACAGGGGAGCAGTACTTC	CATSRATGEQYF
TRBV10-3	TRBJ2-5	TRBD2	-	TGTGCCACCGGCGGGAGGCGGGACAACTACCAAGAGACCCAGTACTTC	CATGGRRDNYQETQYF
TRBV12-3/TRBV12-4	TRBJ1-5	TRBD1	many	TGTGCCAGCAGTCCCAGGACAGGGAGCGCGAATCAGCCCCAGCATTTT	CASSPRTGSANQPQHF
TRBV28	TRBJ1-2	-	-	TGTGCCAGCAGTCTAGTACTCTATGGCTACACCTTC	CASSLVLYGYTF
TRBV7-8	TRBJ2-7	-	-	TGTGCCAGCAGCTTAAGGGGGAGCGGGGCCTCTCGGGAGCAGTACTTC	CASSLRGSGASREQYF
TRBV6-1	TRBJ1-1	TRBD1	many	TGTGCCAGCGTCGACAGGGATATAGAAGCTTTCTTT	CASVDRDIEAFF
TRBV5-1	TRBJ1-2	-	many	TGCGCCAGCAGCTTGGAGAGAGCTAACTATGGCTACACCTTC	CASSLERANYGYTF
TRBV29-1	TRBJ2-1	TRBD2	few	TGCAGCGTTGCGGGGACTAGCGGGAGCTACAATGAGCAGTTCTTC	CSVAGTSGSYNEQFF
TRBV5-1	TRBJ2-2	-	many	TGCGCCAGCAGCTTGGGGCCAGGAGAGAACACCGGGGAGCTGTTTTTT	CASSLGPGENTGELFF
TRBV4-2	TRBJ2-7	TRBD2	many	TGTGCCAGCAGCCAAGAGATGTCGCGGGGGGCCTACGAGCAGTACTTC	CASSQEMSRGAYEQYF
TRBV24-1	TRBJ1-5	-	many	TGTGCCACCAGTGACCCACAGGGAGGCGATCAGCCCCAGCATTTT	CATSDPQGGDQPQHF
TRBV3-1	TRBJ2-5	-	-	TGTGCCAGCAGCCAAGATGGATTGGGCCAAGAGACCCAGTACTTC	CASSQDGLGQETQYF
TRBV24-1	TRBJ2-3	-	-	TGTGCCACCAGTGATCCCGGTCCTACGCAGTATTTT	CATSDPGPTQYF
TRBV7-9	TRBJ1-1	-	many	TGTGCCAGCAGCTTAGGAGAGCGGGGGCTGAACACTGAAGCTTTCTTT	CASSLGERGLNTEAFF
TRBV5-1	TRBJ2-3	-	many	TGCGCCAGCAGCTTGGTAACAGGGAAAGGGACAGATACGCAGTATTTT	CASSLVTGKGTDTQYF
TRBV5-8	TRBJ2-2	TRBD1	many	TGTGCCAGCAGCGTCACAGGGGCGGCGGACACCGGGGAGCTGTTTTTT	CASSVTGAADTGELFF